This T cell receptor beta chain was identified during a study of blood T cell repertoires in COVID-19. Study background: Both acute and convalescent COVID-19 samples were obtained from the United States, Italy and Spain.

Original data processing: Reference gene primer amplification in the assay estimated nucleated cell counts. Sequencing used immunoSEQ multiplex PCR; TCRdb keeps in-frame clones, though not all of them. For V, J and clone size, that table is used; D and trimming come from the DNA. Among about 77,000 clones listed, 75% to 85% were seen once. Trimming pared 2 bases from V and 0 bases from J, leaving 8 bases between. Germline CDR1 and CDR2: LNHDA and SQIVND (reference sequence). The length of the CDR3 is 15 residues. The table lists this clone with a count of one. The TCR was taken from a woman in her 70s with acute or convalescent COVID-19. The rearrangement links TRBV19 to TRBJ1-5; no reliable D call. Sample: peripheral blood. CDR3 DNA: TGTGCCAGTAGTATAACAGCTTATAGCAATCAGCCCCAGCATTTT. Amino acids: CASSITAYSNQPQHF.